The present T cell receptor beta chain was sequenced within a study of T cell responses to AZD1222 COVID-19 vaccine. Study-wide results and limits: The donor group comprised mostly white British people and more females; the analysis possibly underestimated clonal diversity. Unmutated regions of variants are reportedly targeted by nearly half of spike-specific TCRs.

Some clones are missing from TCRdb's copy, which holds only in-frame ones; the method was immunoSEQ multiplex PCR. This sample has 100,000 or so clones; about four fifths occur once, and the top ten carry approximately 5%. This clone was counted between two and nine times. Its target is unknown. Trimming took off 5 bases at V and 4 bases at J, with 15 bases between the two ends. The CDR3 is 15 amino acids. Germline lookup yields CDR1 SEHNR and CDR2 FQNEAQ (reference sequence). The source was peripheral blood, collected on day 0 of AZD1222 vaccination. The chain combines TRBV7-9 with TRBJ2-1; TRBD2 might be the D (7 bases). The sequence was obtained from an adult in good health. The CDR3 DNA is TGTGCCAGCAGCCCACAAGGGGGGGCGTACAATGAGCAGTTCTTC. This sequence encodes CASSPQGGAYNEQFF.